This T cell receptor (beta chain) was sequenced for a study of human T cells and chemical hapten exposure. As for the study in general: Minor pooled library volume differences mainly drove per-sample TCR yield variation. Study results and caveats: Counts of TCRs above 1 in 1000 frequency stayed unchanged with DPC sensitization.

The study extracted total RNA from unfractionated whole blood. The V gene's germline CDR1 is SGHRS and CDR2 YFSETQ. The CDR3 spans 15 residues. The trim removed 2 bases at V and 4 bases at J, leaving 5 bases unmatched. This clonotype was counted a few times. The antigen remains unidentified. For the library, individual cDNA molecules each received unique molecular identifiers. In the original analysis: TCR counts had a median of about 94,000 per sample and spanned roughly 23,224 to 700,000. TCRdb reprocessed the 5' RACE reads via MiXCR and lists one record per CDR3 protein. What appears here as the V and J calls and clone size reflects TCRdb's work, not the paper's. The sample shows around 140,000 distinct CDR3 sequences, around 4% of them seen only once.

The chain is built from TRBV5-1 and TRBJ2-3, with TRBD2 matching over 9 bases. This clonotype was obtained from a female donor in good health. CDR3 sequence reads: CASSFGGGASDTQYF. CDR3 nucleotides: TGCGCCAGCAGCTTTGGCGGGGGGGCTTCAGATACGCAGTATTTT. Combining the CDR3 with reference TRBV5-1 and TRBJ2-3 gives the whole variable domain KAGVTQTPRYLIKTRGQQVTLSCSPISGHRSVSWYQQTPGQGLQFLFEYFSETQRNKGNFPGRFSGRQFSNSRSEMNVSTLELGDSALYLCASSFGGGASDTQYFGPGTRLTVL.